This T cell receptor (beta chain) appears in the sequencing data of a study of blood T cell repertoires in COVID-19. Study details: Sites across the United States, Italy and Spain contributed samples from acute and convalescent COVID-19.

V was clipped by 1 base and J by 6 bases, with 12 bases between them. Germline-derived CDR1 and CDR2 are MGHRA and YSYEKL. CDR3 length equals 14 residues. The data were produced by immunoSEQ multiplex PCR, yet TCRdb's version contains in-frame clones alone and is incomplete. The data contain tens of thousands of clones, 82% of them singletons. The chain carries TRBV4-1 and TRBJ1-2; the D gene is possibly TRBD1 (5 bases). This TCR was sampled from a human donor in a cohort sampled during active COVID-19. Sequenced: peripheral blood. CDR3 in amino acids: CASSQGRGSDGYTF. As DNA, the CDR3 is TGCGCCAGCAGCCAAGGGAGGGGCTCTGATGGCTACACCTTC.